This TCR beta chain was found in a study of CD4 T cells in relation to SARS-CoV-2 and coronaviruses. Libraries were prepared by immunoSEQ multiplex PCR; TCRdb keeps only in-frame clonotypes and omits some of them. The table shows about 30,000 clones, with around three quarters occurring only once. The germline V gene encodes CDR1 SNHLY and CDR2 FYNNEI. The junction had 18 bases not matched to a gene; V was cut back by 6 bases and J by 5 bases. The CDR3 loop spans 18 amino acids. About this clone: Its antigen is still unknown.

Sequenced material: memory CD4+ T cells from PBMCs, cultured in vitro. The gene calls are TRBV2 and TRBJ2-3, with 9 bases that match TRBD2. This TCR derives from an adult with COVID-19. CDR3 protein: CASSHPRRGGRAKDTQYF. CDR3 DNA: TGTGCCAGCAGCCACCCCCGCCGAGGCGGGAGGGCGAAAGATACGCAGTATTTT. Variable domain in full (rest from reference TRBV2 and TRBJ2-3): EPEVTQTPSHQVTQMGQEVILRCVPISNHLYFYWYRQILGQKVEFLVSFYNNEISEKSEIFDDQFSVERPDGSNFTLKIRSTKLEDSAMYFCASSHPRRGGRAKDTQYFGPGTRLTVL.